Listed here are 27 T cell receptor beta chains from one sample, sequenced in a study of control samples from healthy donors and cancer patients. Repertoires were generated with immunoSEQ multiplex PCR, while TCRdb's copy carries only in-frame clones and drops some. There are around 25,000 clones in the sample; approximately 91% occur only once, and 13% lies in the top ten. Specimen: PBMCs. The receptors originated from a man in his fifties with lung cancer.

This clone was seen a few times. The chain combines TRBV2 with TRBJ1-5; TRBD1 matches 8 bases. The CDR3 is 18 amino acids. The germline V gene has CDR1 SNHLY and CDR2 FYNNEI. Trimming took 5 bases from V and 0 from J; bases not matched to a gene: 12. In DNA form, the CDR3 reads TGTGCCAGCAGTAAAACCGGGACAGGATTCTATAGCAATCAGCCCCAGCATTTT. Its translation: CASSKTGTGFYSNQPQHF.

This clone has just one count. V gene TRBV7-2 combines with J gene TRBJ2-7; tentative D call: TRBD1 (6 bases). The CDR3 spans 12 residues. Germline CDR1 SGHTA, CDR2 FQGNSA. The germline V and J ends were trimmed by 5 bases and 7 bases, with 12 bases remaining between them. The CDR3 loop is CASSLPQGEQYF. Written as DNA, the CDR3 is TGTGCCAGCAGCCTACCTCAGGGGGAGCAGTACTTC.

The chain carries TRBV6-5 and TRBJ1-5; D is possibly TRBD1 (6 bases). Per the germline V gene, CDR1 is MNHEY and CDR2 is SVGAGI. This CDR3 contains 12 residues. Trimming took off 11 bases at V and 2 bases at J, with 10 bases between the two ends. CDR3 sequence (DNA): TGTGCCGGAGGGGGGGGCAATCAGCCCCAGCATTTT. Its protein is CAGGGGNQPQHF.

The gene calls are TRBV5-1 and TRBJ2-2; D is unclear. V was clipped by 4 bases and J by 1 base, with 14 bases between them. This CDR3 comprises 16 residues. Germline-derived CDR1 and CDR2 are SGHRS and YFSETQ. The CDR3 bases are TGCGCCAGCAGCCGTTCTTTGGGAATGAACACCGGGGAGCTGTTTTTT. Translated, it gives CASSRSLGMNTGELFF.

The chain couples TRBV3-1 (or the pseudogene TRBV3-2) to TRBJ2-2, with TRBD2 matching over 9 bases. The J segment lost 6 bases and the V segment lost 2 bases, leaving 7 bases of the junction unmatched. Germline V gene sequence: CDR1 LGHDT, CDR2 YNNKEL (reference sequence). The CDR3 is made up of 16 amino acids. The chain's CDR3 is CASSQRLAGSSGELFF. CDR3 sequence (DNA): TGTGCCAGCAGCCAACGCCTAGCGGGGTCTTCCGGGGAGCTGTTTTTT.

The V call is TRBV29-1, the J call TRBJ1-3; D unclear. The V end lost 7 bases, the J end lost 4 bases, and 14 bases lay between the germline ends. CDR3 size: 13 residues. Germline-derived CDR1 and CDR2 are SQVTM and ANQGSEA. This chain's CDR3 is CSGAPAGGNTIYF. The CDR3 nucleotides are TGCAGCGGGGCCCCCGCTGGAGGAAACACCATATATTTT.

The J gene is TRBJ2-7, the V gene TRBV6-5, with 8 positions matching TRBD1. CDR1 is MNHEY and CDR2 is SVGAGI in the germline V gene. V trimming: 2 bases; J trimming: 2 bases; junction bases outside the gene matches: 5. The CDR3 is 15 residues long. DNA for the CDR3: TGTGCCAGCAGTTACCAGACAGGGGTTGCCTACGAGCAGTACTTC. This encodes CASSYQTGVAYEQYF.

The CDR3 DNA is TGTGCCAGTAGACCAGCGGGGGGGCGGGATACGCAGTATTTT. Protein sequence: CASRPAGGRDTQYF. The rearrangement links TRBV19 to TRBJ2-3; 10 bases are a match to TRBD2. This CDR3 region has 14 residues. Losses at the gene ends were 6 bases for V and 6 bases for J; bases not matched to a gene: 6. Per the germline V gene, CDR1 is LNHDA and CDR2 is SQIVND (reference sequence).

V and J are TRBV9 and TRBJ2-1, with 12 bases that match TRBD2. This CDR3 has 15 residues. V trimming: 0 bases; J trimming: 9 bases; junction bases outside the gene matches: 4. The germline V gene has CDR1 SGDLS and CDR2 YYNGEE. The CDR3 region has the DNA TGTGCCAGCAGCGTAGAACTAGCGGGGGGAGGTGAGCAGTTCTTC. Encoded protein: CASSVELAGGGEQFF.

The rearrangement links TRBV7-9 to TRBJ2-2; 7 bases are a match to TRBD2. This CDR3 is built from 18 residues. In germline, CDR1 is SEHNR, CDR2 FQNEAQ (reference sequence). V shed 2 bases, J shed 2 bases, and the junction held 11 bases outside the gene matches. The CDR3 sequence is CASSLSIRAGVNTGELFF. The CDR3 region has the DNA TGTGCCAGCAGCTTATCAATAAGGGCGGGGGTTAACACCGGGGAGCTGTTTTTT.

This chain uses TRBV4-3 with TRBJ2-3, with 7 bases lining up with TRBD2. The CDR3 length is 16 residues. Germline V gives CDR1 LGHNA, CDR2 YSLEER. Trimming took 0 bases from V and 6 from J; bases not matched to a gene: 9. CDR3 nucleotides: TGCGCCAGCAGCCAAGATCCACCCCCCGGGGGGGATACGCAGTATTTT. Residues: CASSQDPPPGGDTQYF.

This chain joins TRBV19 and TRBJ2-7; TRBD1 aligns across 8 bases. CDR3 length: 14 residues. Trimming took 5 bases from V and 4 from J; bases not matched to a gene: 7. Per the germline V gene, CDR1 is LNHDA and CDR2 is SQIVND (reference sequence). CDR3 in amino acids: CASSVRDRPYEQYF. The CDR3 region has the DNA TGTGCCAGTAGTGTCCGGGACAGGCCATACGAGCAGTACTTC.

On this clone itself: A junction end diverges from the germline sequence, so it may reflect a read error. This chain joins TRBV5-8 and TRBJ2-7, with TRBD2 matching 8 bases. This CDR3 region has 12 residues. CDR1 and CDR2 (germline): SGHTS, YDEGEE. CDR3 residues: CASSTGLAQGLF. The CDR3 nucleotides read TGTGCCAGCAGCACAGGACTAGCACAGGGCCTCTTC.

The chain recombines TRBV19 with TRBJ2-5; D is unclear. CDR1 is LNHDA and CDR2 is SQIVND in the germline V gene (reference sequence). V was trimmed by 1 base and J by 0 bases, leaving 3 bases between them. The CDR3 has 13 residues. CDR3 protein: CASSIVNQETQYF. The CDR3 DNA sequence: TGTGCCAGTAGTATAGTAAACCAAGAGACCCAGTACTTC.

This clone was counted once. J is TRBJ2-1 and V is TRBV5-1; D may match TRBD1 or TRBD2 (5 bases each). The CDR3 is 12 residues long. Between the trimmed V and J ends, which lost 2 bases and 10 bases, there was a span of 10 bases. CDR1 SGHRS and CDR2 YFSETQ come from the germline V gene. In nucleotides, the CDR3 is TGCGCCAGCAGCTTTGAAGGGGACGAGCAGTTCTTC. It specifies CASSFEGDEQFF.

The CDR3 sequence: CASTQGDRVQPQHF. The CDR3 DNA follows: TGTGCCAGCACCCAGGGGGACCGAGTGCAGCCCCAGCATTTT. The J gene is TRBJ1-5, the V gene TRBV7-2, with 7 bases that match TRBD1. Germline trimming cut 7 bases from V and 7 bases from J; bases unmatched to any gene: 10. The CDR3 runs to 14 residues. The germline V gene has CDR1 SGHTA and CDR2 FQGNSA.

The V gene is TRBV7-2, the J gene TRBJ2-5; 11 nucleotides agree with TRBD1. Germline trimming cut 5 bases from V and 4 bases from J; bases unmatched to any gene: 3. The CDR3 covers 14 residues. Germline V lookup: CDR1 SGHTA, CDR2 FQGNSA. CDR3 sequence reads: CASSQGTGGETQYF. In DNA form, the CDR3 reads TGTGCCAGCAGCCAGGGGACAGGGGGAGAGACCCAGTACTTC.

This chain connects TRBV19 to TRBJ1-4, with TRBD1 matching 7 bases. V lost 2 bases, J lost 3 bases, and 0 bases stayed unmatched. The CDR3 totals 14 residues. CDR1 LNHDA and CDR2 SQIVND come from the germline V gene (reference sequence). The CDR3 reads CASSIQGANEKLFF. The CDR3 DNA reads TGTGCCAGTAGTATACAGGGGGCTAATGAAAAACTGTTTTTT.

The chain links TRBV27 to TRBJ2-7; TRBD1 might be the D (5 bases). V shed 2 bases and J shed 1 base, with 9 bases lying between them. Per germline, CDR1 MNHEY and CDR2 SMNVEV (reference sequence). The CDR3 has 14 residues. Here the CDR3 DNA reads TGTGCCAGCAGTTTAAAAAGGGGATCCTACGAGCAGTACTTC. Its translation is CASSLKRGSYEQYF.

This rearrangement joins TRBV28 to TRBJ2-7, with 11 positions matching TRBD1. Germline CDR1 MDHEN, CDR2 SYDVKM. This CDR3 has 16 amino acids. V shed 4 bases, J shed 3 bases, and the junction held 8 bases outside the gene matches. This CDR3 reads CASSSYGGTGGYEQYF. For the CDR3, the DNA is TGTGCCAGCAGTTCCTACGGGGGGACAGGGGGCTACGAGCAGTACTTC.

The chain employs TRBV7-8 and TRBJ2-7, with 9 bases aligning to TRBD1. Germline loops: CDR1 SGHVS, CDR2 FQNEAQ. V was clipped by 1 base and J by 3 bases; unmatched bases: 4. The CDR3 has 15 residues. CDR3: CASSLGTGVGYEQYF. DNA of the CDR3: TGTGCCAGCAGCTTAGGGACAGGGGTAGGCTACGAGCAGTACTTC. Combining the CDR3 with reference TRBV7-8 and TRBJ2-7 gives the whole variable domain GAGVSQSPRYKVAKRGQDVALRCDPISGHVSLFWYQQALGQGPEFLTYFQNEAQLDKSGLPSDRFFAERPEGSVSTLKIQRTQQEDSAVYLCASSLGTGVGYEQYFGPGTRLTVT.

The chain combines TRBV3-1 (or the pseudogene TRBV3-2) with TRBJ1-3; D gene unclear. The germline V and J ends were trimmed by 1 base and 0 bases, with 7 bases remaining between them. This CDR3 is 15 amino acids long. From germline, CDR1 is LGHDT and CDR2 YNNKEL (reference sequence). DNA of the CDR3: TGTGCCAGCAGCCAAGCTACCAGCTCTGGAAACACCATATATTTT. It translates to CASSQATSSGNTIYF.

V usage is TRBV28 and J usage is TRBJ2-2; 10 bases are a match to TRBD2. CDR3 length equals 15 residues. CDR1 MDHEN and CDR2 SYDVKM come from the germline V gene. The junction had 5 bases not matched to a gene; V was cut back by 3 bases and J by 7 bases. The CDR3 nucleotides read TGTGCCAGCAGTTTCTCTAGCGGGGGCATCGGGGAGCTGTTTTTT. It encodes CASSFSSGGIGELFF.

The CDR3 coding sequence is TGTGCCAGCATTCTGGAGCGGGGGAAGGCCGGGGAGCTGTTTTTT. It is translated as CASILERGKAGELFF. V usage is TRBV7-9 and J usage is TRBJ2-2, with 8 bases matching TRBD2. V was pared by 7 bases and J by 6 bases, with 10 bases of the junction left unmatched. Germline V gives CDR1 SEHNR, CDR2 FQNEAQ (reference sequence). The CDR3 extends over 15 amino acids.

The chain links TRBV6-5 to TRBJ1-1; 8 nucleotides align to TRBD1. CDR3 length equals 15 residues. J lost 1 base, V lost 6 bases, and 7 bases had no gene match. CDR1 MNHEY and CDR2 SVGAGI come from the germline V gene. As DNA, the CDR3 is TGTGCCAGCAGGGATGGACAGGGAGCGAACACTGAAGCTTTCTTT. As protein: CASRDGQGANTEAFF.

The chain uses TRBV7-3 and TRBJ1-1; 8 bases match TRBD1. J was trimmed by 3 bases and V by 5 bases; bases with no gene match: 2. Per the germline V gene, CDR1 is SGHTA and CDR2 is FQGTGA. This CDR3 contains 13 residues. Here the CDR3 DNA reads TGTGCCAGCAGCAAACAGGGGGACACTGAAGCTTTCTTT. Amino acids: CASSKQGDTEAFF.

V is TRBV18 and J is TRBJ2-7, with 7 bases aligning to TRBD1. The CDR3 is 15 residues long. V lost 1 base, J lost 2 bases, and 5 bases stayed unmatched. Germline V gives CDR1 KGHSH, CDR2 LQKENI. CDR3 protein: CASSPRDRAPYEQYF. The CDR3 region has the DNA TGTGCCAGCTCACCACGAGACAGGGCCCCCTACGAGCAGTACTTC. Full variable domain (rest looked up from reference TRBV18 and TRBJ2-7): NAGVMQNPRHLVRRRGQEARLRCSPMKGHSHVYWYRQLPEEGLKFMVYLQKENIIDESGMPKERFSAEFPKEGPSILRIQQVVRGDSAAYFCASSPRDRAPYEQYFGPGTRLTVT.